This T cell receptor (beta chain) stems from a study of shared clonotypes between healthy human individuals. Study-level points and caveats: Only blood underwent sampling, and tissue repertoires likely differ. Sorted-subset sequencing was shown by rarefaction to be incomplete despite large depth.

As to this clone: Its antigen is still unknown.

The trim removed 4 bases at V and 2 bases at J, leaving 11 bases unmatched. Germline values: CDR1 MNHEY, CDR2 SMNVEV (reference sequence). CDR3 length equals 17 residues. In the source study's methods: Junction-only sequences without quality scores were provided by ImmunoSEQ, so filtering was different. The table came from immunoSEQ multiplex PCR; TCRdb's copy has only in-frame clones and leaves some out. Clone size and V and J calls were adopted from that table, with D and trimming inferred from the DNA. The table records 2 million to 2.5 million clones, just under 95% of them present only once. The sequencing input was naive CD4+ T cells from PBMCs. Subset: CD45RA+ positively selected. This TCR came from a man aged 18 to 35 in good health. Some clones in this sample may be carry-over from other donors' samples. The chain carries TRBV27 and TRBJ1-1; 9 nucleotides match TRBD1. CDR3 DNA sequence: TGTGCCAGCAGTTCGCCGCGGAACAGGGGGCGCAACACTGAAGCTTTCTTT. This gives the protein CASSSPRNRGRNTEAFF.